These 22 T cell receptor beta chains were sequenced from one sample in a study of blood T cells in healthy people across ages. Through a sample-barcoded 5' primer and a J-beta primer mix, a second PCR was run for roughly 6 to 12 cycles. TCRdb redid the calling of the 5' RACE reads with MiXCR, one entry per CDR3 protein. The sample contains 850,000 to 1,000,000 distinct CDR3 sequences, about 44% of which appear only once. The sample taken for sequencing was blood. The receptors derive from a man aged 25 to 45 in good health.

This clonotype was seen only a few times. Written as DNA, the CDR3 is TGTGCCAGCAGTGCTATGGGGGCTGTCTACGAGCAGTACTTC. Protein: CASSAMGAVYEQYF. The chain joins TRBV14 to TRBJ2-7; possible D gene TRBD1, 6 bases. The germline V and J ends were trimmed by 6 bases and 3 bases, with 15 bases remaining between them. The CDR3 consists of 14 residues. CDR1 and CDR2 from the germline V gene are SGHDN and FVKESK.

The chain links TRBV7-9 to TRBJ2-5; no clear D. Germline values: CDR1 SEHNR, CDR2 FQNEAQ (reference sequence). Trimming removed 4 bases from V and 5 bases from J, with 17 bases in between. The CDR3 runs to 15 residues. CDR3 bases: TGTGCCAGCAGCTCTACGAAACTCGAGGCGGAGACCCAGTACTTC. It codes for CASSSTKLEAETQYF.

The chain has TRBV20-1 and TRBJ2-1; TRBD2 aligns across 11 bases. The V gene's germline CDR1 is DFQATT and CDR2 SNEGSKA (reference sequence). The ends lost 3 bases at V and 3 bases at J; junction bases unmatched: 4. This CDR3 has 15 residues. This chain's CDR3 is CSASTGLADYNEQFF. The CDR3 nucleotides read TGCAGTGCTAGCACGGGACTAGCGGACTACAATGAGCAGTTCTTC.

The chain employs TRBV3-1 and TRBJ1-1; possible D gene TRBD1, 5 bases. Germline V gives CDR1 LGHDT, CDR2 YNNKEL (reference sequence). V shed 3 bases and J shed 6 bases, with 11 bases lying between them. The CDR3 runs to 13 residues. In nucleotides, the CDR3 is TGTGCCAGCAGCCAGGTAGCAGGGTCTGAAGCTTTCTTT. Translated: CASSQVAGSEAFF. The full variable domain, its missing parts supplied by reference TRBV3-1 and TRBJ1-1, is DTAVSQTPKYLVTQMGNDKSIKCEQNLGHDTMYWYKQDSKKFLKIMFSYNNKELIINETVPNRFSPKSPDKAHLNLHINSLELGDSAVYFCASSQVAGSEAFFGQGTRLTVV.

This clonotype was seen a handful of times. The chain combines TRBV4-1 with TRBJ2-7, with D perhaps being TRBD1 or TRBD2 (5 bases each). The CDR3 spans 15 residues. V was clipped by 1 base and J by 5 bases, with 15 bases between them. The germline CDR1 and CDR2 sequences are MGHRA and YSYEKL. The CDR3 sequence is CASSQVRGATNEQYF. As DNA, the CDR3 is TGCGCCAGCAGCCAAGTAAGGGGAGCGACCAACGAGCAGTACTTC.

A few counts support this clonotype. The chain links TRBV27 to TRBJ2-7; 9 positions match TRBD1. Germline CDR1 and CDR2: MNHEY and SMNVEV (reference sequence). After removal of 5 bases from V and 5 bases from J, the junction contained 10 bases not matched to a gene. The CDR3 extends over 15 amino acids. CDR3 in amino acids: CASSPGRDRDHEQYF. CDR3 in DNA: TGTGCCAGCAGTCCAGGCCGGGACAGGGACCACGAGCAGTACTTC.

This clonotype was seen a few times. The rearrangement uses TRBV6-2 or TRBV6-3 and TRBJ2-1, with D maybe TRBD2 (5 bases). The CDR3 covers 12 residues. The V end was cut by 7 bases, the J end by 7 bases, with 11 bases between. Germline assignment: CDR1 MNHEY and CDR2 SVGEGT. The CDR3 protein is CASNPGLNEQFF. DNA of the CDR3: TGTGCCAGCAATCCGGGGTTGAATGAGCAGTTCTTC.

The chain is built from TRBV7-2 and TRBJ1-5; 10 positions match TRBD1. The trim removed 7 bases at V and 5 bases at J, leaving 5 bases unmatched. CDR3 length equals 14 residues. The germline V gene encodes CDR1 SGHTA and CDR2 FQGNSA. The CDR3 DNA reads as TGTGCCAGCACTACTGGGACAGGGGATCAGCCCCAGCATTTT. It encodes CASTTGTGDQPQHF.

The table lists this clonotype with a few counts. The chain's CDR3 is CASSPERYEQYF. The CDR3 coding sequence is TGTGCCAGCAGCCCCGAACGGTACGAGCAGTACTTC. The chain has TRBV7-2 and TRBJ2-7; the D is unclear. Trimming shortened V by 5 bases and J by 4 bases, and 9 bases separated the two germline ends. Germline V CDR1 and CDR2: SGHTA, FQGNSA. The CDR3 spans 12 residues.

This sequence joins TRBV27 and TRBJ1-6; D is possibly TRBD1 (6 bases). This CDR3 is built from 15 residues. From germline, CDR1 is MNHEY and CDR2 SMNVEV (reference sequence). Between the trimmed V and J ends, which lost 6 bases and 7 bases, there was a span of 16 bases. The CDR3 sequence is CASSLGGKRNSPLHF. In DNA, the CDR3 is TGTGCCAGCAGCCTGGGGGGCAAGCGAAATTCACCCCTCCACTTT.

This clonotype was seen a handful of times. This chain connects TRBV7-3 to TRBJ2-1; weak D call: TRBD1 (5 bases). The CDR3 sequence is 15 residues long. CDR1 and CDR2 (germline): SGHTA, FQGTGA. With 2 bases removed from V and 7 bases from J, the gap between germline ends came to 15 bases. The CDR3: CASSLVVSGMNEQFF. CDR3 sequence (DNA): TGTGCCAGCAGCTTAGTCGTTTCAGGGATGAATGAGCAGTTCTTC.

The chain joins TRBV7-2 to TRBJ2-1; no clear D gene. V gave up 4 bases and J gave up 7 bases, with 8 bases separating them. The CDR3 is 12 amino acids. Looked up from germline, CDR1 is SGHTA and CDR2 is FQGNSA. The DNA of the CDR3 is TGTGCCAGCAGCTCCTTCCAAAATGAGCAGTTCTTC. Its translation is CASSSFQNEQFF.

The V gene is TRBV6-6, the J gene TRBJ2-7; D is undetermined. There are 14 residues in the CDR3. Germline V gene lookup returns CDR1 MNHNY and CDR2 SVGAGI (reference sequence). The ends were cut back, 5 bases at V and 0 bases at J, with 11 bases in the middle. The CDR3 DNA sequence: TGTGCCAGCAGTCTTACCTCCTACTCCTACGAGCAGTACTTC. It codes for CASSLTSYSYEQYF.

This chain joins TRBV20-1 and TRBJ1-4, with no clear D. Germline CDR1 is DFQATT and CDR2 is SNEGSKA (reference sequence). The CDR3 spans 15 residues. Trimming removed 6 bases at V and 0 bases at J, with 14 bases between. CDR3 coding DNA: TGCAGTGCCATAAGAGAATACACAACTAATGAAAAACTGTTTTTT. Amino acid sequence: CSAIREYTTNEKLFF.

The V and J genes are TRBV7-2 and TRBJ2-5; D is unresolved. Germline V gene sequence: CDR1 SGHTA, CDR2 FQGNSA. V gave up 0 bases and J gave up 1 base, with 21 bases separating them. This CDR3 spans 19 amino acids. The CDR3 DNA sequence: TGTGCCAGCAGCTTAGCGCTTTATTCGGGCTTTCCCACCCAAGAGACCCAGTACTTC. It is translated as CASSLALYSGFPTQETQYF.

The rearrangement joins TRBV6-5 to TRBJ1-1, with TRBD1 matching over 7 bases. This CDR3 contains 16 residues. Germline assignment: CDR1 MNHEY and CDR2 SVGAGI. V gave up 0 bases and J gave up 2 bases; unmatched junction bases: 6. The CDR3 spells CASSYSPGTANTEAFF. The DNA of the CDR3 is TGTGCCAGCAGTTACTCGCCCGGGACAGCAAACACTGAAGCTTTCTTT.

The chain couples TRBV24-1 to TRBJ1-5; no reliable D call. V was pared by 9 bases and J by 0 bases, with 8 bases between. This CDR3 is 13 amino acids long. Looked up from germline, CDR1 is KGHDR and CDR2 is SFDVKD. In nucleotides, the CDR3 is TGTGCCACCGGGGTGGATAGCAATCAGCCCCAGCATTTT. Protein sequence: CATGVDSNQPQHF.

CDR3 protein: CASSYDNNRAVADGYTF. The CDR3 DNA reads as TGTGCCAGCAGTTACGATAATAACAGGGCGGTCGCTGATGGCTACACCTTC. The chain links TRBV6-6 to TRBJ1-2, with D possibly matching TRBD1 (6 bases). V lost 2 bases, J lost 6 bases, and 22 bases lay in between. Germline CDR1 is MNHNY and CDR2 is SVGAGI (reference sequence). The CDR3 runs 17 residues.

The chain is built from TRBV5-6 and TRBJ2-3, with 8 bases aligning to TRBD1. The CDR3 totals 14 residues. CDR1 SGHDT and CDR2 YYEEEE come from the germline V gene. The J segment lost 3 bases and the V segment lost 6 bases, leaving 6 bases of the junction unmatched. CDR3 region: CASNDRGLTDTQYF. For the CDR3, the DNA is TGTGCCAGCAACGACAGGGGCCTTACAGATACGCAGTATTTT.

V gene TRBV29-1 combines with J gene TRBJ2-1, with D perhaps matching TRBD1 or TRBD2 (5 bases each). The J call could be wrong; TRBJ2-7 is a better fit for the DNA end. The germline CDR1 and CDR2 sequences are SQVTM and ANQGSEA. The CDR3 extends over 15 amino acids. CDR3 nucleotides: TGCAGCGTGGGACGCGCAGGAGTTTCCTACAATGAGCAGTACTTC. Translating gives CSVGRAGVSYNEQYF.

This clonotype was detected only a few times. Written as DNA, the CDR3 is TGTGCCAGCAGCTCTAGCGGGGGGGGCGAGACCCAGTACTTC. Amino acid sequence: CASSSSGGGETQYF. This chain uses TRBV7-9 with TRBJ2-5; 12 nucleotides match TRBD2. This CDR3 has 14 residues. Germline-derived CDR1 and CDR2 are SEHNR and FQNEAQ (reference sequence). J lost 5 bases, V lost 4 bases, and 2 bases had no gene match. Variable domain in full (rest from reference TRBV7-9 and TRBJ2-5): DTGVSQNPRHKITKRGQNVTFRCDPISEHNRLYWYRQTLGQGPEFLTYFQNEAQLEKSRLLSDRFSAERPKGSFSTLEIQRTEQGDSAMYLCASSSSGGGETQYFGPGTRLLVL.

The rearrangement uses TRBV3-1 and TRBJ2-2; D is unclear. This CDR3 contains 15 residues. Per the germline V gene, CDR1 is LGHDT and CDR2 is YNNKEL (reference sequence). V was cut by 2 bases and J by 3 bases, with 10 bases left in between. The CDR3 DNA follows: TGTGCCAGCAGCCAATTGTCCGACTACACCGGGGAGCTGTTTTTT. Translating gives CASSQLSDYTGELFF.